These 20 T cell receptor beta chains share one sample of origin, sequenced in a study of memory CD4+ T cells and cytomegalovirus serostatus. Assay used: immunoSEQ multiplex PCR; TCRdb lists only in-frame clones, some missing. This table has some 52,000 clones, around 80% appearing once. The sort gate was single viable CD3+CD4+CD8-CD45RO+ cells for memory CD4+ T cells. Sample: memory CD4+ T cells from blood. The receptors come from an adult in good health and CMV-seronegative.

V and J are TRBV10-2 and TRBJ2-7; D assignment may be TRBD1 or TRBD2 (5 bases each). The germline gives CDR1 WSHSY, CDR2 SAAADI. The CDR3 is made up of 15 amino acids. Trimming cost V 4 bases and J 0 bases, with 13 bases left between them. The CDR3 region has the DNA TGCGCCAGCAGTGTAGGGACGTCGGCCTCCTACGAGCAGTACTTC. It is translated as CASSVGTSASYEQYF.

The CDR3: CASSGLVTPISNTEAFF. The CDR3 bases are TGTGCCAGCAGCGGCTTAGTAACGCCTATATCGAACACTGAAGCTTTCTTT. The V call is TRBV9, the J call TRBJ1-1; D is unresolved. The germline V gene has CDR1 SGDLS and CDR2 YYNGEE. Trimming cost V 3 bases and J 1 base, with 19 bases left between them. The CDR3 covers 17 residues.

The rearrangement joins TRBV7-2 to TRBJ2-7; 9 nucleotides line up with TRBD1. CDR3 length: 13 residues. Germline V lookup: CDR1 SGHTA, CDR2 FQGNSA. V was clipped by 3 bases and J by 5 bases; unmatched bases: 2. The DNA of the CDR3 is TGTGCCAGCAGCTTGGACAGGGGAAACGAGCAGTACTTC. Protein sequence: CASSLDRGNEQYF.

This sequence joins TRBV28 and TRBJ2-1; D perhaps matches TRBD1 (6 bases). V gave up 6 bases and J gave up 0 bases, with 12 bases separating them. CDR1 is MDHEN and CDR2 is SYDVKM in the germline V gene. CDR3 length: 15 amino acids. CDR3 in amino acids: CASSRRGPSYNEQFF. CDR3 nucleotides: TGTGCCAGCAGCCGCAGGGGCCCCTCCTACAATGAGCAGTTCTTC.

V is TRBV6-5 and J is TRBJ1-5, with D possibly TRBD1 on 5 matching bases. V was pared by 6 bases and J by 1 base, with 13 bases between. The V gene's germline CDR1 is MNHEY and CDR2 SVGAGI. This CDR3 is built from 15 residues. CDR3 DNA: TGTGCCAGCAGCCGAAAAGGGGTGAGCAATCAGCCCCAGCATTTT. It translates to CASSRKGVSNQPQHF.

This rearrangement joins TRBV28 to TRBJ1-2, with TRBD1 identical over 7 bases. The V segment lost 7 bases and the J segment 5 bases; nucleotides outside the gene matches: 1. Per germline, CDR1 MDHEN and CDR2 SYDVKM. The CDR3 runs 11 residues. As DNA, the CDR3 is TGTGCCAGCATACAGGGGTATGGCTACACCTTC. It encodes CASIQGYGYTF.

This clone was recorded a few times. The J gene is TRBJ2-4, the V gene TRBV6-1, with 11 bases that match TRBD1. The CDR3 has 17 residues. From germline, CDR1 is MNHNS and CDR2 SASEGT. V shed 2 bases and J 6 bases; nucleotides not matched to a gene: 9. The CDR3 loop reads CASSEPGQGGGGNIQYF. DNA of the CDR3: TGTGCCAGCAGTGAACCGGGACAGGGGGGAGGTGGAAACATTCAGTACTTC.

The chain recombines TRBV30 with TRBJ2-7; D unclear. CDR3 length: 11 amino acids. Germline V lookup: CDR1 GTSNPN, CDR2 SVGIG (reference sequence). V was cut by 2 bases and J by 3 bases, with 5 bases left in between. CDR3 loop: CAWSRDYEQYF. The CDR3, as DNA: TGTGCCTGGAGTCGTGACTACGAGCAGTACTTC.

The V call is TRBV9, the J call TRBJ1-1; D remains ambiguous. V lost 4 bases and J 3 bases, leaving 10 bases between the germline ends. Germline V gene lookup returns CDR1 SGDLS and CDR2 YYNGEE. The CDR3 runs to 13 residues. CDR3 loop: CASSTQPHTEAFF. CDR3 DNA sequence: TGTGCCAGCAGCACCCAGCCCCACACTGAAGCTTTCTTT.

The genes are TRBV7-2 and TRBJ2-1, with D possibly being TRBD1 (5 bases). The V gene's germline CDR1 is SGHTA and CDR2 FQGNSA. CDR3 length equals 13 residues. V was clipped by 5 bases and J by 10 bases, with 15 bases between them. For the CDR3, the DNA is TGTGCCAGCAGCACAAAGGGGTCAAAGGAGCAGTTCTTC. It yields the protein CASSTKGSKEQFF.

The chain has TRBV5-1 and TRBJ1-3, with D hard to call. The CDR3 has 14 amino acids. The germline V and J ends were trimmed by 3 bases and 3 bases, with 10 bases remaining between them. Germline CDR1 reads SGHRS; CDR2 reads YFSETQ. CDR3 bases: TGCGCCAGCAGCTCTCCAGGCAGTGGAAACACCATATATTTT. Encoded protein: CASSSPGSGNTIYF.

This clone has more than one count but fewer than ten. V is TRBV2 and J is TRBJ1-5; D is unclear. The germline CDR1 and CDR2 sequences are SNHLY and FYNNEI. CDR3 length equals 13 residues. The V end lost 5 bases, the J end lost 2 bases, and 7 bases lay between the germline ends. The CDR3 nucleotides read TGTGCCAGCAGTTTTGACGGCAATCAGCCCCAGCATTTT. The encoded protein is CASSFDGNQPQHF.

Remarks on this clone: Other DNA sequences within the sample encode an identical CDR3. The CDR3 is CASSLEGRYEQYF. The DNA of the CDR3 is TGCGCCAGCAGCTTGGAGGGTAGATACGAGCAGTACTTC. The V and J genes are TRBV5-1 and TRBJ2-7, with D unclear. Germline V gene data show CDR1 as SGHRS and CDR2 as YFSETQ. Between the trimmed V and J ends, which lost 0 bases and 4 bases, there was a span of 8 bases. There are 13 residues in the CDR3.

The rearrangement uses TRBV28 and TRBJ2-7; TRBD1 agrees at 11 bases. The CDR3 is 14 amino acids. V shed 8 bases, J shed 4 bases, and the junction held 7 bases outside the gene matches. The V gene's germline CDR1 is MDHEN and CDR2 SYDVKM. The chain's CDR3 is CASRRGQGVYEQYF. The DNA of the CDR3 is TGTGCCAGCCGCCGGGGACAGGGGGTTTACGAGCAGTACTTC. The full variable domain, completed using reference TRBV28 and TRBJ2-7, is DVKVTQSSRYLVKRTGEKVFLECVQDMDHENMFWYRQDPGLGLRLIYFSYDVKMKEKGDIPEGYSVSREKKERFSLILESASTNQTSMYLCASRRGQGVYEQYFGPGTRLTVT.

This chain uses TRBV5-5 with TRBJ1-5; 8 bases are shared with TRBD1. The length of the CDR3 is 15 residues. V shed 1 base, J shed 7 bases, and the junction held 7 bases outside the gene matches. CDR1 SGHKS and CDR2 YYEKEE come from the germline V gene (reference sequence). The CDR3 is CASSLTSGGGQPQHF. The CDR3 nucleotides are TGTGCCAGCAGCTTGACGTCAGGGGGCGGGCAGCCCCAGCATTTT. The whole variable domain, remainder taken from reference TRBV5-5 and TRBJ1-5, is DAGVTQSPTHLIKTRGQQVTLRCSPISGHKSVSWYQQVLGQGPQFIFQYYEKEERGRGNFPDRFSARQFPNYSSELNVNALLLGDSALYLCASSLTSGGGQPQHFGDGTRLSIL.

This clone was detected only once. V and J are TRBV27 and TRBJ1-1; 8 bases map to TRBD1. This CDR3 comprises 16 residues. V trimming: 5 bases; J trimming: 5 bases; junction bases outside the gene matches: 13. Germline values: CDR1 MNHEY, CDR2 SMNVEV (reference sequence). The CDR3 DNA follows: TGTGCCAGCAGTCCCCCTAGACAGGGGATAAGGACTGAAGCTTTCTTT. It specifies CASSPPRQGIRTEAFF.

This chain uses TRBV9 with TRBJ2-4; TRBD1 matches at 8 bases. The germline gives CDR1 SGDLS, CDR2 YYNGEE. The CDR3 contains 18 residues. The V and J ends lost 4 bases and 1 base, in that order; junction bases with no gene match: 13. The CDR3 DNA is TGTGCCAGCAGCCCCGGTCTTCAGGGGGCGGGGGCCAAAAACATTCAGTACTTC. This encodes CASSPGLQGAGAKNIQYF.

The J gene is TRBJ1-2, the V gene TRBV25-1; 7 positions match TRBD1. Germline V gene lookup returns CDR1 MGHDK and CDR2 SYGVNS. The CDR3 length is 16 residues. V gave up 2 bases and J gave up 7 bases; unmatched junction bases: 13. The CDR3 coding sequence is TGTGCCAGCAGTGAAGGGGGGACAGAAGGGATGCGTGGCTACACCTTC. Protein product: CASSEGGTEGMRGYTF.

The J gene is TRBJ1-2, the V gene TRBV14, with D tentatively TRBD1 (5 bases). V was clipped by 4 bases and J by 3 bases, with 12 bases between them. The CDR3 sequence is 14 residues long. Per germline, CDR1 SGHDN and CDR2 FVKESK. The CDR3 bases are TGTGCCAGCAGCCGCGCGGGGGGGTACTATGGCTACACCTTC. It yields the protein CASSRAGGYYGYTF.

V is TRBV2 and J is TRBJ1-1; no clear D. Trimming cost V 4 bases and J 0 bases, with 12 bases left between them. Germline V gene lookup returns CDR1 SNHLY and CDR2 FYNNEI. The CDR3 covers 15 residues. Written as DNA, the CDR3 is TGTGCCAGCAGTGCTCGGGCGGGGATGAACACTGAAGCTTTCTTT. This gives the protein CASSARAGMNTEAFF.